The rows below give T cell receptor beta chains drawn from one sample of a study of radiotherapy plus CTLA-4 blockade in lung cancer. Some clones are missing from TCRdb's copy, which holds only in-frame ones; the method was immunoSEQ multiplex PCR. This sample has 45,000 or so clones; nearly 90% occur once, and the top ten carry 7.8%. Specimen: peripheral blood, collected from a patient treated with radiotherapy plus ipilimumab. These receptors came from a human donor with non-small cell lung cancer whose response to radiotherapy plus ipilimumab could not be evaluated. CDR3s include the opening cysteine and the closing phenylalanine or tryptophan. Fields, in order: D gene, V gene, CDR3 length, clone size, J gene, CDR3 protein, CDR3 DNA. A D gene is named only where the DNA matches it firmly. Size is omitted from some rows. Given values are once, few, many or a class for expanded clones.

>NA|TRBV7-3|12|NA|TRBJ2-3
CASSPRADTQYF
TGTGCCAGCAGCCCCCGAGCAGATACGCAGTATTTT
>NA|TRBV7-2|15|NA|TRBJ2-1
CASSPNLYGLDEQFF
TGTGCCAGCAGCCCTAATCTCTATGGGCTGGATGAGCAGTTCTTC
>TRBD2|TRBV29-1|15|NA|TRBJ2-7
CSATTLAGGAYEQYF
TGCAGCGCAACGACCTTAGCGGGAGGGGCCTACGAGCAGTACTTC
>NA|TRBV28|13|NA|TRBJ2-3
CASTLGSYRAQYF
TGTGCCAGCACCCTGGGTTCATACAGGGCGCAGTATTTT
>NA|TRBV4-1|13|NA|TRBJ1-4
CASSRNSYEKLFF
TGCGCCAGCAGCCGCAACAGCTATGAAAAACTGTTTTTT
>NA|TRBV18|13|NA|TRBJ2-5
CASSPPDQETQYF
TGTGCCAGCTCACCCCCAGATCAAGAGACCCAGTACTTC
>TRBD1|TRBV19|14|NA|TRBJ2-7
CASSSPQGPYEQYF
TGTGCCAGTAGCTCACCACAGGGGCCCTACGAGCAGTACTTC
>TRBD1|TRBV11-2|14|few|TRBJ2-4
CASNPGTGGNIQYF
TGTGCCAGCAACCCCGGGACAGGAGGAAACATTCAGTACTTC
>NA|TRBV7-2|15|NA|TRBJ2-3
CASSFINSGTDTQYF
TGTGCCAGCAGCTTTATTAATAGCGGCACAGATACGCAGTATTTT
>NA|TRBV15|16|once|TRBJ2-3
CATSRTPQVSTDTQYF
TGTGCCACCAGCAGAACTCCTCAGGTCTCCACAGATACGCAGTATTTT
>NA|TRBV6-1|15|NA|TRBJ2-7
CASSHFRGRRYEQYF
TGTGCCAGCAGTCACTTCAGGGGCAGGCGCTACGAGCAGTACTTC
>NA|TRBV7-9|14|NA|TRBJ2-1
CASGLPLPQREQFF
TGTGCCAGCGGATTGCCCCTTCCTCAGAGGGAGCAGTTCTTC
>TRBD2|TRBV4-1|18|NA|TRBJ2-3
CASSPYQTSGGSTDTQYF
TGCGCCAGCAGCCCCTATCAGACTAGCGGGGGCAGCACAGATACGCAGTATTTT
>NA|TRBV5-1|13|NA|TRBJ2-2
CASSFQGNGELFF
TGCGCCAGCAGCTTCCAGGGGAACGGGGAGCTGTTTTTT
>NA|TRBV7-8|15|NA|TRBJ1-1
CASSLAGIGGTEAFF
TGTGCCAGCAGCTTAGCGGGAATAGGGGGAACTGAAGCTTTCTTT
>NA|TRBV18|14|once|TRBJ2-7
CASSPGLASYEQYF
TGTGCCAGCTCACCGGGATTAGCGAGCTACGAGCAGTACTTC
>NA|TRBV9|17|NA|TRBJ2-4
CASSPGLSSSAKNIQYF
TGTGCCAGCAGCCCCGGACTGTCTAGTAGTGCCAAAAACATTCAGTACTTC